The 29 T cell receptor beta chains reported below all come from one sample, sequenced in a study of OX40 agonist ivuxolimab in advanced cancers. Method: immunoSEQ multiplex PCR; TCRdb's copy keeps in-frame clones and lacks some. The sample has about 76,000 clones; roughly 87% are singletons. The sequences come from CD4+ or CD8+ T cells sorted from blood, collected in a trial of the OX40 agonist ivuxolimab. These TCRs come from an adult with an advanced solid tumor such as melanoma, head and neck, liver or kidney cancer.

The rearrangement joins TRBV5-5 to TRBJ2-7; 7 nucleotides align to TRBD1. This CDR3 comprises 15 residues. The junction had 10 bases not matched to a gene; V was cut back by 2 bases and J by 5 bases. Germline values: CDR1 SGHKS, CDR2 YYEKEE (reference sequence). This CDR3 reads CASSLIWQGVHEQYF. In DNA, the CDR3 is TGTGCCAGCAGCTTAATATGGCAGGGGGTACACGAGCAGTACTTC.

J is TRBJ1-2 and V is TRBV28; maybe TRBD1 (5 bases). The length of the CDR3 is 16 residues. V was shortened by 1 base and J by 5 bases, with 17 bases between the two germline ends. Germline values: CDR1 MDHEN, CDR2 SYDVKM. The CDR3 nucleotides are TGTGCCAGCAGTTTATCGAATAGGGGAGTTGGGTATGGCTACACCTTC. Residues: CASSLSNRGVGYGYTF.

The rearrangement uses TRBV2 and TRBJ1-2, with 7 positions matching TRBD1. This CDR3 has 14 residues. From germline, CDR1 is SNHLY and CDR2 FYNNEI. V gave up 3 bases and J gave up 8 bases; unmatched junction bases: 9. CDR3 nucleotides: TGTGCCAGCAGTGAGGAGGGGGCGGGGATCGGCTACACCTTC. Its protein is CASSEEGAGIGYTF. Complete variable domain (other parts from reference TRBV2 and TRBJ1-2): EPEVTQTPSHQVTQMGQEVILRCVPISNHLYFYWYRQILGQKVEFLVSFYNNEISEKSEIFDDQFSVERPDGSNFTLKIRSTKLEDSAMYFCASSEEGAGIGYTFGSGTRLTVV.

This sequence joins TRBV9 and TRBJ1-5; maybe TRBD1 (6 bases). The CDR3 covers 13 residues. In germline, CDR1 is SGDLS, CDR2 YYNGEE. Trimming took off 6 bases at V and 5 bases at J, with 12 bases between the two ends. The CDR3 DNA is TGTGCCAGCAACAGGGAAGTTGATCAGCCCCAGCATTTT. As protein: CASNREVDQPQHF.

The CDR3 region has the DNA TGTGCCAGCAGTTCCTCAGGGCGGGGGGTCACAGATACGCAGTATTTT. Translated, it gives CASSSSGRGVTDTQYF. V and J are TRBV4-2 and TRBJ2-3; 8 bases align to TRBD2. Germline V CDR1 and CDR2: LGHNA, YNFKEQ. The CDR3 contains 16 residues. Trimming removed 6 bases from V and 2 bases from J; junction bases left unmatched: 10.

This clone was detected only a few times. The chain employs TRBV5-3 and TRBJ2-3; the D gene is possibly TRBD1 (6 bases). TRBV5-3 is noted as an ORF with a role that remains uncertain. The V gene lost 4 bases and the J gene lost 4 bases, with 22 bases spanning the gap. The CDR3 is 17 amino acids. This CDR3 reads CARSVTGTQRPADTQYF. CDR3 DNA sequence: TGTGCCAGAAGCGTTACAGGGACCCAGCGCCCCGCAGATACGCAGTATTTT.

This clone appeared once. The J gene is TRBJ2-7, the V gene TRBV2; D remains unclear. The V gene's germline CDR1 is SNHLY and CDR2 FYNNEI. V shed 11 bases and J shed 3 bases, with 26 bases lying between them. The CDR3 loop spans 16 amino acids. CDR3 sequence: CALKAKQGREIYEQYF. DNA for the CDR3: TGTGCCCTAAAGGCTAAACAAGGAAGGGAAATCTACGAGCAGTACTTC.

The rearrangement links TRBV27 to TRBJ1-6, with 8 bases that match TRBD1. The CDR3 contains 15 residues. J was trimmed by 7 bases and V by 5 bases; bases with no gene match: 7. CDR1 is MNHEY, CDR2 SMNVEV, per germline (reference sequence). The CDR3 coding sequence is TGTGCCAGCAGTACACAGGGGGAAGGAAATTCACCCCTCCACTTT. It is translated as CASSTQGEGNSPLHF.

The chain employs TRBV5-4 and TRBJ2-7, with 7 bases fitting TRBD1. The CDR3 has 13 amino acids. With V trimmed by 3 bases and J by 7 bases, 7 bases remained unmatched. Germline V CDR1 and CDR2: SGHNT, YYREEE (reference sequence). This chain's CDR3 is CASSSGGQREQYF. The CDR3 DNA sequence: TGTGCCAGCAGCTCAGGGGGACAGCGAGAGCAGTACTTC.

The chain recombines TRBV9 with TRBJ2-1, with 9 bases matching TRBD1. Unmatched junction bases numbered 7, after V lost 0 bases and J lost 9 bases. The CDR3 is 15 amino acids. CDR1 is SGDLS, CDR2 YYNGEE, per germline. The CDR3 DNA is TGTGCCAGCAGCGTAGATGGGACAGGGATCTCTGAGCAGTTCTTC. Its protein is CASSVDGTGISEQFF.

J is TRBJ1-1 and V is TRBV14; 11 nucleotides line up with TRBD1. V dropped 8 bases and J dropped 7; count of bases not matched to a gene: 6. CDR1 and CDR2 (germline): SGHDN, FVKESK. The CDR3 length is 13 residues. The chain's CDR3 is CASQDRGRGEAFF. CDR3 DNA sequence: TGTGCCAGCCAGGACAGGGGGCGGGGTGAAGCTTTCTTT. The full variable domain, its missing parts supplied by reference TRBV14 and TRBJ1-1, is EAGVTQFPSHSVIEKGQTVTLRCDPISGHDNLYWYRRVMGKEIKFLLHFVKESKQDESGMPNNRFLAERTGGTYSTLKVQPAELEDSGVYFCASQDRGRGEAFFGQGTRLTVV.

The chain joins TRBV7-9 to TRBJ2-2, with D maybe TRBD2 (5 bases). CDR3 size: 15 residues. V lost 4 bases and J 6 bases, leaving 15 bases between the germline ends. Per the germline V gene, CDR1 is SEHNR and CDR2 is FQNEAQ (reference sequence). The CDR3 DNA sequence: TGTGCCAGCAGCTCTCGGACTGTCACACCCGGGGAGCTGTTTTTT. Translation: CASSSRTVTPGELFF.

The gene calls are TRBV11-2 and TRBJ2-3; 8 bases are shared with TRBD2. Germline CDR1 reads SGHAT; CDR2 reads FQNNGV. The J segment lost 2 bases and the V segment lost 1 base, leaving 2 bases of the junction unmatched. The CDR3 has 15 amino acids. The CDR3 reads CASSLGTSPTDTQYF. CDR3 sequence (DNA): TGTGCCAGCAGCTTAGGGACTAGCCCCACAGATACGCAGTATTTT.

The chain joins TRBV19 to TRBJ1-2; tentative D call: TRBD1 (5 bases). CDR1 LNHDA and CDR2 SQIVND come from the germline V gene (reference sequence). Trimming took off 1 base at V and 8 bases at J, with 11 bases between the two ends. This CDR3 is 13 amino acids long. CDR3 nucleotides: TGTGCCAGTAGTATAGGGGCAGGGAAAGGCTACACCTTC. This sequence encodes CASSIGAGKGYTF.

This chain links TRBV19 with TRBJ1-1; weak D call: TRBD1 (5 bases). V was cut by 2 bases and J by 3 bases, with 10 bases left in between. Germline-derived CDR1 and CDR2 are LNHDA and SQIVND (reference sequence). The CDR3 has 14 residues. CDR3 nucleotide sequence: TGTGCCAGTAGTATAACAGGAGGGGACACTGAAGCTTTCTTT. This codes for CASSITGGDTEAFF. The whole variable domain, filled in from reference TRBV19 and TRBJ1-1, reads DGGITQSPKYLFRKEGQNVTLSCEQNLNHDAMYWYRQDPGQGLRLIYYSQIVNDFQKGDIAEGYSVSREKKESFPLTVTSAQKNPTAFYLCASSITGGDTEAFFGQGTRLTVV.

This chain joins TRBV9 and TRBJ2-5; D is tentatively TRBD1 or TRBD2 (5 bases each). Trimming left V 2 bases short and J 5 bases short, with 19 bases between. Germline values: CDR1 SGDLS, CDR2 YYNGEE. The CDR3 is 16 residues long. The CDR3, as DNA: TGTGCCAGCAGCGTGACGACCGGGACGTTAGGGGAGACCCAGTACTTC. Protein sequence: CASSVTTGTLGETQYF.

This sequence joins TRBV5-5 and TRBJ1-4, with D perhaps matching TRBD1 (5 bases). This CDR3 is 14 amino acids long. Trimming pared 4 bases from V and 4 bases from J, leaving 11 bases between. Germline V gene data show CDR1 as SGHKS and CDR2 as YYEKEE (reference sequence). The CDR3 sequence: CASSPGANNEKLFF. The DNA of the CDR3 is TGTGCCAGCAGCCCCGGGGCTAATAATGAAAAACTGTTTTTT.

This clone turned up a few times. J is TRBJ1-1 and V is TRBV7-2, with a tentative D call TRBD1 (5 bases). V was cut by 6 bases and J by 5 bases, with 10 bases left in between. CDR1 SGHTA and CDR2 FQGNSA come from the germline V gene. The CDR3 length is 12 residues. CDR3 residues: CASSYWGTEAFF. The CDR3 bases are TGTGCCAGCAGTTATTGGGGGACTGAAGCTTTCTTT.

The DNA for the CDR3 is TGTGCCAGCAGCTTCCAGAGCTACAGCTACGAGCAGTACTTC. Translated, it gives CASSFQSYSYEQYF. The rearrangement uses TRBV7-3 and TRBJ2-5; D gene unclear. The J call may be faulty, since TRBJ2-7 better matches the DNA end. In germline, CDR1 is SGHTA, CDR2 FQGTGA. The CDR3 loop spans 14 amino acids.

The V gene is TRBV14, the J gene TRBJ1-1, with D unresolved. The CDR3 has 17 amino acids. V was cut by 0 bases and J by 0 bases, with 14 bases left in between. CDR1 and CDR2 from the germline V gene are SGHDN and FVKESK. DNA of the CDR3: TGTGCCAGCAGCCAAGAAGCGGACTTCGGGGTGAACACTGAAGCTTTCTTT. Amino acid sequence: CASSQEADFGVNTEAFF.

The chain has TRBV5-1 and TRBJ2-7, with D tentatively TRBD1 (5 bases). The CDR3 loop spans 13 amino acids. V was cut by 5 bases and J by 0 bases, with 9 bases left in between. Germline V gene sequence: CDR1 SGHRS, CDR2 YFSETQ. The CDR3: CASRKQDSYEQYF. In nucleotides, the CDR3 is TGCGCCAGCAGGAAACAGGACTCCTACGAGCAGTACTTC.

V gene TRBV12-5 combines with J gene TRBJ2-1; 7 nucleotides line up with TRBD2. After removal of 3 bases from V and 3 bases from J, the junction contained 5 bases not matched to a gene. The CDR3 length is 15 residues. Germline values: CDR1 LGHNT, CDR2 FRNRAP. The CDR3 sequence is CASGFARGIYNEQFF. For the CDR3, the DNA is TGTGCTAGTGGTTTCGCGCGGGGGATCTACAATGAGCAGTTCTTC.

V usage is TRBV11-3 and J usage is TRBJ1-3; tentatively, D is TRBD1 (5 bases). V was clipped by 5 bases and J by 3 bases, with 8 bases between them. The CDR3 loop spans 13 amino acids. Germline values: CDR1 SGHNT, CDR2 YENEEA. Written as DNA, the CDR3 is TGTGCCAGCAGCCTAGGGGTTGGAAACACCATATATTTT. This sequence encodes CASSLGVGNTIYF.

In this sample, this clone turned up once. The chain employs TRBV5-6 and TRBJ1-6; a possible D gene is TRBD1 (6 bases). Trimming cost V 9 bases and J 6 bases, with 13 bases left between them. Per the germline V gene, CDR1 is SGHDT and CDR2 is YYEEEE. The CDR3 extends over 13 amino acids. In nucleotides, the CDR3 is TGTGCCACCCAGGTCAGGGGTAATTCACCCCTCCACTTT. It translates to CATQVRGNSPLHF.

The chain couples TRBV7-8 to TRBJ2-3; no firm D call. Deletions cut 4 bases from V and 0 bases from J, with 5 bases between. This CDR3 is built from 13 residues. The V gene's germline CDR1 is SGHVS and CDR2 FQNEAQ. CDR3 DNA sequence: TGTGCCAGCAGCTCTCAAAGCACAGATACGCAGTATTTT. Translating it yields CASSSQSTDTQYF.

V gene TRBV4-1 combines with J gene TRBJ2-7; 10 bases are shared with TRBD2. CDR3 size: 16 residues. Germline CDR1 and CDR2: MGHRA and YSYEKL. The J segment lost 3 bases and the V segment lost 4 bases, leaving 9 bases of the junction unmatched. The chain's CDR3 is CASSPQGASGSYEQYF. The DNA for the CDR3 is TGCGCCAGCAGCCCCCAGGGGGCTAGCGGGAGCTACGAGCAGTACTTC.

The gene calls are TRBV7-3 and TRBJ2-3, with D perhaps given as TRBD1 or TRBD2 (5 bases each). Germline CDR1 reads SGHTA; CDR2 reads FQGTGA. CDR3 length: 16 residues. Trimming removed 5 bases at V and 2 bases at J, with 17 bases between. CDR3 in DNA: TGTGCCAGCAGCCCCCAGGCAGGGACCCCCACAGATACGCAGTATTTT. It is translated as CASSPQAGTPTDTQYF. The variable domain in full, completed from reference TRBV7-3 and TRBJ2-3, reads GAGVSQTPSNKVTEKGKYVELRCDPISGHTALYWYRQSLGQGPEFLIYFQGTGAADDSGLPNDRFFAVRPEGSVSTLKIQRTERGDSAVYLCASSPQAGTPTDTQYFGPGTRLTVL.

This clone was detected a few times. V usage is TRBV29-1 and J usage is TRBJ1-2; D gene uncertain. CDR3 size: 14 residues. Trimming cost V 2 bases and J 5 bases, with 15 bases left between them. Germline loops: CDR1 SQVTM, CDR2 ANQGSEA. Here the CDR3 reads CSVEILGPSYGYTF. CDR3 in DNA: TGCAGCGTTGAAATTTTAGGACCCTCTTATGGCTACACCTTC.

The chain has TRBV14 and TRBJ1-1, with D hard to call. The CDR3 is made up of 12 amino acids. CDR1 SGHDN and CDR2 FVKESK come from the germline V gene. Trimming cost V 2 bases and J 7 bases, with 8 bases left between them. This CDR3 reads CASSQSRFEAFF. The CDR3 DNA is TGTGCCAGCAGCCAAAGTCGATTTGAAGCTTTCTTT.